What follows is one T cell receptor beta chain and its context. Antigen specificity is unknown. Trimming took 6 bases from V and 6 from J, leaving 17 bases between them. CDR1 and CDR2 from the germline V gene are MNHEY and SVGEGT. This CDR3 has 15 amino acids. The entry originates in a study of T cell responses to AZD1222 COVID-19 vaccine. Study-wide points: Among vaccine-associated CD4 TCRs, coverage spanned spike, with dominance at 160-218 and 743-854.

Only in-frame clones appear in the TCRdb table, and some are missing; sequencing was by immunoSEQ multiplex PCR. The sample shows 140,000 to 150,000 clones, 88% of them seen only once. The TCR sequence derives from an adult in good health. This specimen consisted of peripheral blood, obtained on day 0 of AZD1222 vaccination. The chain is built from TRBV6-2 or TRBV6-3 and TRBJ1-4, with D perhaps matching TRBD1 (5 bases). CDR3 nucleotide sequence: TGTGCCAGCAGCCCCCGGGACGCGGGGGATGAAAAACTGTTTTTT. Its translation is CASSPRDAGDEKLFF.